This TCR beta chain was observed in a study of OX40 agonist ivuxolimab in advanced cancers. Germline CDR1 and CDR2: SGHTA and FQGTGA. The CDR3 length is 15 residues. V shed 5 bases and J 4 bases; nucleotides not matched to a gene: 7. Repertoires were generated with immunoSEQ multiplex PCR, while TCRdb's copy carries only in-frame clones and drops some. The sample yields about 120,000 clones, roughly 89% seen once. Sequencing used CD4+ or CD8+ T cells sorted from blood, obtained in a trial of the OX40 agonist ivuxolimab. The TCR originated in an adult with an advanced solid tumor such as melanoma, head and neck, liver or kidney cancer. The rearrangement joins TRBV7-3 to TRBJ2-5, with 10 positions matching TRBD1. DNA for the CDR3: TGTGCCAGCAGCCCCAACCGGGACAGGGGAGAGACCCAGTACTTC. Translating gives CASSPNRDRGETQYF. Full variable domain (rest looked up from reference TRBV7-3 and TRBJ2-5): GAGVSQTPSNKVTEKGKYVELRCDPISGHTALYWYRQSLGQGPEFLIYFQGTGAADDSGLPNDRFFAVRPEGSVSTLKIQRTERGDSAVYLCASSPNRDRGETQYFGPGTRLLVL.